This T cell receptor beta chain stems from a study of shared clonotypes between healthy human individuals. Germline-derived CDR1 and CDR2 are SGHDT and YYEEEE. The CDR3 loop spans 12 amino acids. V shed 0 bases and J shed 5 bases, with 5 bases lying between them. The table came from immunoSEQ multiplex PCR; TCRdb's copy has only in-frame clones and leaves some out. The sample includes some 2.1 million clones, 90% to 95% seen only once; the top ten take more than 0.1%. Sequenced sample: naive CD4+ T cells sorted from blood. Subset in this sample: CD45RA+ positively selected. The rearrangement links TRBV5-6 to TRBJ2-5; D remains ambiguous. The TCR originated in a man aged 18 to 30 in good health. The CDR3 bases are TGTGCCAGCAGCTTGGGCTTTGAGACCCAGTACTTC. It yields the protein CASSLGFETQYF. The whole variable domain, remainder taken from reference TRBV5-6 and TRBJ2-5, is DAGVTQSPTHLIKTRGQQVTLRCSPKSGHDTVSWYQQALGQGPQFIFQYYEEEERQRGNFPDRFSGHQFPNYSSELNVNALLLGDSALYLCASSLGFETQYFGPGTRLLVL.